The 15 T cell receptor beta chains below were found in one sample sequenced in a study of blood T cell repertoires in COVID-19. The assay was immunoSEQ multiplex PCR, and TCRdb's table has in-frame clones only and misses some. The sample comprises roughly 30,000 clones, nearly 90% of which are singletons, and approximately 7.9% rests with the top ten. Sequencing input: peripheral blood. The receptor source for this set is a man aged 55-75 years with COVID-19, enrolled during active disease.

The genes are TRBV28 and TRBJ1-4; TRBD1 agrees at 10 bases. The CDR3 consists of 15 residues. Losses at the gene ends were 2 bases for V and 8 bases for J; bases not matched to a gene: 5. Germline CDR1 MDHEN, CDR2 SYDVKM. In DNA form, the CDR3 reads TGTGCCAGCAGTTTAGACAGGGGGCTATGGGAAAAACTGTTTTTT. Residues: CASSLDRGLWEKLFF.

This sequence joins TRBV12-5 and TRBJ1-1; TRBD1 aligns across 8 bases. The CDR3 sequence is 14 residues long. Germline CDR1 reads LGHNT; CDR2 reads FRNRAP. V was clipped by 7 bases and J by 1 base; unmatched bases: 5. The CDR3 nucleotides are TGTGCTAGTGTTTCCGGGACAGGGAACACTGAAGCTTTCTTT. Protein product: CASVSGTGNTEAFF.

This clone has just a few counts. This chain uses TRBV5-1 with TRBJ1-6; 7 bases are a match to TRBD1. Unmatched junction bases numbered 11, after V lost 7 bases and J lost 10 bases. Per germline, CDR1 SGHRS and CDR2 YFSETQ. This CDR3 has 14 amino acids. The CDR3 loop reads CASSSGGLVSPLHF. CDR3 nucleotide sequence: TGCGCCAGCTCGTCAGGGGGGTTAGTATCACCCCTCCACTTT.

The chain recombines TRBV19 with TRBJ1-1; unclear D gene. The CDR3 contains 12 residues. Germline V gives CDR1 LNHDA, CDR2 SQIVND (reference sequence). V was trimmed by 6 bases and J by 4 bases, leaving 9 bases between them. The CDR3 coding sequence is TGTGCCAGTAGGAGTCGAGGCACTGAAGCTTTCTTT. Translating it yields CASRSRGTEAFF.

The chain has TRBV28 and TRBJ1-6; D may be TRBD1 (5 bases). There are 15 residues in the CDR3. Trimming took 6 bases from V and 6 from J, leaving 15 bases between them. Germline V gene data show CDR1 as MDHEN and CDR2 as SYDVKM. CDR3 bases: TGTGCCAGCAGCAACCTCGGACACAGTAATTCACCCCTCCACTTT. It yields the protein CASSNLGHSNSPLHF. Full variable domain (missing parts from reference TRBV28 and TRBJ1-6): DVKVTQSSRYLVKRTGEKVFLECVQDMDHENMFWYRQDPGLGLRLIYFSYDVKMKEKGDIPEGYSVSREKKERFSLILESASTNQTSMYLCASSNLGHSNSPLHFGNGTRLTVT.

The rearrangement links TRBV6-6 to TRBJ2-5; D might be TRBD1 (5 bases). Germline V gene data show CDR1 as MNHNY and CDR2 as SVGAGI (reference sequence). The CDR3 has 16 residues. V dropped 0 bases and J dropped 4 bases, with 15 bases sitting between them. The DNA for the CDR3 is TGTGCCAGCAGTTACTCGTTGGCAGGGAAGGGAGAGACCCAGTACTTC. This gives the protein CASSYSLAGKGETQYF.

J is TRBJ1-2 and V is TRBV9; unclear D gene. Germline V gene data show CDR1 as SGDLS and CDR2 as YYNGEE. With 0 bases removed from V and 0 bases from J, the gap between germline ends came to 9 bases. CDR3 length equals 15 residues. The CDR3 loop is CASSVAPGANYGYTF. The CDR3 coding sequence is TGTGCCAGCAGCGTAGCCCCGGGTGCTAACTATGGCTACACCTTC.

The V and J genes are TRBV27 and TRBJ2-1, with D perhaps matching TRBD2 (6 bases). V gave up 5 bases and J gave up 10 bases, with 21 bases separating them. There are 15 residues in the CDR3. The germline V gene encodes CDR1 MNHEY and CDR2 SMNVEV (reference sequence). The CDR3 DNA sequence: TGTGCCAGCAGTATGAGCGGGCCGGGATTTGCGGAGCAGTTCTTC. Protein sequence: CASSMSGPGFAEQFF.

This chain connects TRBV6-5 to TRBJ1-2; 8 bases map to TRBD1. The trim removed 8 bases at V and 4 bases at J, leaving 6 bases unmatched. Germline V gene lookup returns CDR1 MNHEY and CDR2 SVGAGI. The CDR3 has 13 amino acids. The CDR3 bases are TGTGCCAGCGGCTCCAGGGGGCTCTATGGCTACACCTTC. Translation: CASGSRGLYGYTF.

The CDR3 reads CASSHRTENTEAFF. DNA of the CDR3: TGTGCCAGCAGCCACAGGACAGAGAACACTGAAGCTTTCTTT. The V call is TRBV4-2, the J call TRBJ1-1, with D perhaps matching TRBD1 (6 bases). CDR3 length equals 14 residues. Germline values: CDR1 LGHNA, CDR2 YNFKEQ. Trimming took off 3 bases at V and 1 base at J, with 9 bases between the two ends.

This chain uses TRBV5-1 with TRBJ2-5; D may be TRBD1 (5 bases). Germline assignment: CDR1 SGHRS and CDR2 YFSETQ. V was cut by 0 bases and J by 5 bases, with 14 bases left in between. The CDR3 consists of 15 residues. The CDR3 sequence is CASSLGAGRWETQYF. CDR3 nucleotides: TGCGCCAGCAGCTTGGGCGCAGGGCGGTGGGAGACCCAGTACTTC.

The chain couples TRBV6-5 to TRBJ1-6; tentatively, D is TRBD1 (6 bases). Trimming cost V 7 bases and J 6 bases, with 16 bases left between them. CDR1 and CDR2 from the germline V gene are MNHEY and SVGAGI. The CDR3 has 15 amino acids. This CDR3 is CASTQGGQSNSPLHF. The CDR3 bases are TGTGCCAGCACCCAAGGGGGACAATCTAATTCACCCCTCCACTTT.

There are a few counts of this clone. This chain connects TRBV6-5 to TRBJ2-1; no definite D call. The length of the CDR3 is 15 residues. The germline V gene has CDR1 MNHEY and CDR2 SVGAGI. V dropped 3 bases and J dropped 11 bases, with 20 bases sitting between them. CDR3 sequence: CASSYSPGSVAQQFF. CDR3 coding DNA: TGTGCCAGCAGTTATTCGCCTGGCTCGGTAGCACAGCAGTTCTTC.

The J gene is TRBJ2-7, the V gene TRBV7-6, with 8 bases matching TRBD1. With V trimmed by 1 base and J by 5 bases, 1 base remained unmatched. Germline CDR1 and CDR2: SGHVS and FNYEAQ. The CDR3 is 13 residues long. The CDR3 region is CASSLDRGDEQYF. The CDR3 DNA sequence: TGTGCCAGCAGCTTAGACAGGGGGGACGAGCAGTACTTC.

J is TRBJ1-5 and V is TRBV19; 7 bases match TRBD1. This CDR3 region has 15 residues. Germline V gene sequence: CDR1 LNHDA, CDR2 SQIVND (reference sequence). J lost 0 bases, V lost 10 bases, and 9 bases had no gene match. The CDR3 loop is CATAGTAYSNQPQHF. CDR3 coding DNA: TGTGCCACAGCCGGGACAGCCTATAGCAATCAGCCCCAGCATTTT.